These 11 T cell receptor beta chains were sequenced from one sample in a study of tumor and adjacent non-tumor tissue in lung cancer. Three rounds of nested PCR, following a modified ARM-PCR protocol, produced the TCRbeta library. MiXCR, applied by TCRdb to the multiplex PCR reads, yields one record per CDR3 protein. The sample shows about 43,000 distinct CDR3 sequences, roughly 60% of them seen only once. No cell sorting was done before RNA was extracted from the tissue. The normal lung tissue was taken more than 3 cm from the tumor edge. Sequencing used distant non-tumor lung tissue. The receptor source for this set is a man over 45 with non-small cell lung cancer.

Worth noting for this clonotype: A clone one base away is much larger, so this may be a read error. J is TRBJ1-2 and V is TRBV18; D not certain. This CDR3 spans 12 amino acids. Germline V gene lookup returns CDR1 KGHSH and CDR2 LQKENI. The V end lost 5 bases, the J end lost 2 bases, and 6 bases lay between the germline ends. The CDR3 protein is CASSGANYGYTF. CDR3 sequence (DNA): TGTGCCAGCTCAGGTGCAAACTATGGCTACACCTTC.

The chain joins TRBV12-3 or TRBV12-4 to TRBJ2-2; the D is unclear. V was pared by 3 bases and J by 0 bases, with 5 bases between. The CDR3 extends over 14 amino acids. The CDR3 reads CASSFYTNTGELFF. The CDR3, as DNA: TGTGCCAGCAGTTTTTATACGAACACCGGGGAGCTGTTTTTT.

With respect to this clonotype: A much larger clone lies a single base off, so this may be a read error. The chain carries TRBV7-9 and TRBJ2-5; 12 bases align to TRBD2. CDR3 size: 15 residues. CDR1 and CDR2 (germline): SEHNR, FQNEAQ (reference sequence). The CDR3 nucleotides are TGTGCCAGCAGGGGACCGGGACTAGCGGGCGAGATCCAGTACTTC. Encoded protein: CASRGPGLAGEIQYF.

Comment on this clonotype: The junction departs from the called germline gene at one end, perhaps through a read error. This sequence joins TRBV11-1 and TRBJ1-1, with D possibly being TRBD1 (5 bases). The CDR3 is 13 amino acids. Germline V gene data show CDR1 as SGHAT and CDR2 as FQDESV (reference sequence). The CDR3 reads CASSPRTRDEAFF. The CDR3 DNA follows: TGTGCGAGCAGCCCCAGGACAAGGGATGAAGCTTTCTTT.

As for this clonotype: Likely a read error: the CDR3 ends without its conserved phenylalanine or tryptophan. The chain combines TRBV5-4 with TRBJ2-3, with TRBD2 identical over 7 bases. The germline V gene encodes CDR1 SGHNT and CDR2 YYREEE (reference sequence). The CDR3 is 14 amino acids. V shed 6 bases and J 4 bases; nucleotides not matched to a gene: 8. The CDR3 DNA reads as TGTGCCAGCATCTTTAGCGGGTGTGCAGATACGCAGTATTCT. Residues: CASIFSGCADTQYS.

Many counts were recorded for this clonotype. This chain connects TRBV20-1 to TRBJ2-7, with D uncertain. V was cut by 1 base and J by 4 bases, with 5 bases left in between. Germline CDR1 DFQATT, CDR2 SNEGSKA (reference sequence). The CDR3 totals 11 residues. The CDR3 DNA reads as TGCAGTGCTAGAGGCTTTTACGAGCAGTACTTC. Its protein product is CSARGFYEQYF.

As to this clonotype: The limits of the CDR3 on the DNA are not certain, so only TCRdb's listed CDR3 is given. This sequence joins TRBV29-1 and TRBJ1-5; TRBD1 reflects the table's D call only, with no check against the DNA. A total of 14 residues make up the CDR3, ends included. Germline V lookup: CDR1 SQVTM, CDR2 ANQGSEA. CDR3 in amino acids: CSVVAWGSDQPQHF.

The CDR3 coding sequence is TGTGCCAGCAGGCCCCGGGTTAGTCCCTACGAGCAGTACTTC. This gives the protein CASRPRVSPYEQYF. The gene calls are TRBV2 and TRBJ2-7; D ambiguous. The CDR3 totals 14 residues. V was clipped by 6 bases and J by 2 bases, with 14 bases between them. Germline V gene sequence: CDR1 SNHLY, CDR2 FYNNEI.

Concerning this clonotype: A much larger clonotype is one base distant, so this may be a read error. The rearrangement uses TRBV30 and TRBJ2-1, with a tentative D call TRBD1 (5 bases). The CDR3 is 12 amino acids. In germline, CDR1 is GTSNPN, CDR2 SVGIG (reference sequence). The V gene lost 7 bases and the J gene lost 3 bases, with 10 bases spanning the gap. In nucleotides, the CDR3 is TGTGCCTTGACGGACAACTACAATGAGCAGTTCTTC. Translating gives CALTDNYNEQFF.

Points on this clonotype: Lacking the conserved final phenylalanine or tryptophan, this CDR3 likely reflects a read error. Because the CDR3's place on the DNA is in doubt, the DNA is left out and the CDR3 is given as listed by TCRdb. This CDR3 reads CTSSYSGLAGQNTGELFL. This chain joins TRBV6-5 and TRBJ2-2; TRBD2, the table's D call, was not compared with the DNA. Germline values: CDR1 MNHEY, CDR2 SVGAGI. The CDR3 has 18 residues if both end residues are counted.

The rearrangement uses TRBV25-1 and TRBJ2-2, with 10 bases aligning to TRBD2. The CDR3 contains 15 residues. Germline CDR1 MGHDK, CDR2 SYGVNS. J lost 3 bases, V lost 2 bases, and 0 bases had no gene match. The CDR3 nucleotides are TGTGCCAGCAGTGAAGGACTAGCGGACACCGGGGAGCTGTTTTTT. This sequence encodes CASSEGLADTGELFF.